The rows below give T cell receptor beta chains drawn from one sample of a study of cytomegalovirus exposure and HLA in healthy donors. TCRdb keeps only in-frame clones here, not all; method: immunoSEQ multiplex PCR. The sample lists approximately 120,000 clones, about nine tenths seen once, with 1.5% to 2% in the top ten. The sequencing sample was made of PBMCs. These receptors were taken from a woman younger than 35 in good health and CMV-seronegative. CDR3s leave out the opening cysteine and the closing phenylalanine or tryptophan. A D gene is named only where the DNA matches it firmly.

J gene	V gene	D gene	CDR3 protein
TRBJ2-7	TRBV19	.	ASSIGHLSSYEQY
TRBJ2-7	TRBV9	TRBD1	ASSTGQAISYEQY
TRBJ1-2	TRBV18	.	ASSRTRALYGYT
TRBJ1-2	TRBV2	TRBD1	ASSERGQGAGYT
TRBJ2-1	TRBV6-1	.	ASSEERYNEQF
TRBJ2-7	TRBV6-5	.	ASSPDASEQY
TRBJ2-5	TRBV29-1	.	SVEGSQETQY
TRBJ2-4	TRBV28	.	ASSLGAWGRLVNNLAKNIQY
TRBJ1-2	TRBV20-1	.	SAPLREGYT
TRBJ2-2	TRBV7-3	.	ASSPSVTTNTGELF
TRBJ1-2	TRBV11-3	.	ASSLQAGSGYT
TRBJ2-5	TRBV2	TRBD2	ASSEEGSGMGETQY
TRBJ1-1	TRBV5-6	.	ASSPPQGITEAF
TRBJ2-7	TRBV5-1	.	ASSLAFRDEQY
TRBJ2-5	TRBV5-1	.	ASSLVGGVETQY
TRBJ1-5	TRBV5-1	.	ASSLTTEALQH
TRBJ2-5	TRBV7-9	TRBD1	ASSLKDRQGQY
TRBJ2-7	TRBV28	TRBD2	ASSLPGGGLYEQY
TRBJ1-2	TRBV5-1	.	ASSSSEDYGYT
TRBJ2-3	TRBV12-5	.	ASGSRLTFTDTQY
TRBJ1-1	TRBV6-1	TRBD1	ASSAGPRTGNTEAF
TRBJ2-1	TRBV14	.	ASSRGIGTTSREQF
TRBJ2-7	TRBV7-7	TRBD1	ASSLDRGSEQY
TRBJ1-5	TRBV15	.	ATSRGEGNQPQH
TRBJ2-2	TRBV7-9	TRBD1	ASRFSGTGSFGELF
TRBJ2-3	TRBV7-9	TRBD2	ASSYWTSYTGDTQY
TRBJ1-1	TRBV7-6	.	ASSSLPGQGSNTEAF
TRBJ2-7	TRBV18	TRBD1	ASSQGAYAYEQY
TRBJ2-3	TRBV5-1	.	ASSLWSGTSTDTQY
TRBJ1-2	TRBV27	TRBD1	ASSPRQGGYGYT
TRBJ2-1	TRBV9	TRBD2	ASSVESSLAGLDNEQF
TRBJ2-7	TRBV11-3	TRBD2	ASSLGRGLGSEQY
TRBJ2-7	TRBV10-1	TRBD2	ASSSGLAGGPGEQY
TRBJ2-5	TRBV10-3	.	AISESGVRETQY
TRBJ2-5	TRBV14	TRBD1	ASSQRTGRSETQY